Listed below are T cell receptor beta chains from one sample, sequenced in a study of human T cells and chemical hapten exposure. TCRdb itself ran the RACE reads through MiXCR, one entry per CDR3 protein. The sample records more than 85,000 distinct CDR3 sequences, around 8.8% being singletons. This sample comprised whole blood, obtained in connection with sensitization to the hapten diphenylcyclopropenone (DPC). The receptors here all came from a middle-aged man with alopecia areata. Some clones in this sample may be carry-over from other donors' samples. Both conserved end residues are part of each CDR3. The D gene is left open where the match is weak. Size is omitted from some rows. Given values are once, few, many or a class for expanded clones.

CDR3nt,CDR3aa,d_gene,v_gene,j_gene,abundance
TGCAGTGCTAGAAAAGGGGGCCACACCGGGGAGCTGTTTTTT,CSARKGGHTGELFF,TRBD1,TRBV20-1,TRBJ2-2,many
TGTGCCAGCAGTTACACAGAACTTGGTCATGAGCAGTTCTTC,CASSYTELGHEQFF,.,TRBV6-6,TRBJ2-1,few
TGCAGTGCTAGCCCCAACAGGGGGCACGAGACCCAGTACTTC,CSASPNRGHETQYF,TRBD1,TRBV20-1,TRBJ2-5,.
TGTGCCACCAGCAGAGATCGGAGGGACCCGAACACCGGGGAGCTGTTTTTT,CATSRDRRDPNTGELFF,.,TRBV15,TRBJ2-2,few
TGTGCCAGCAGCCAAGATGCTAGCGGGAGGAGCCCCACAGATACGCAGTATTTT,CASSQDASGRSPTDTQYF,TRBD2,TRBV4-2,TRBJ2-3,many
TGTGCCAGCAGCGCGGGCGGACAGGTTAACTATGGCTACACCTTC,CASSAGGQVNYGYTF,TRBD1,TRBV9,TRBJ1-2,.
TGCAGTGCCACCTCGCGCCTAGCGACCTCCTCAGATACGCAGTATTTT,CSATSRLATSSDTQYF,.,TRBV20-1,TRBJ2-3,many
TGTGCCAGCAGCTATATTCAGTACTTC,CASSYIQYF,.,TRBV5-4,TRBJ2-4,.
TGTGCCAGCAGGCCTCCAGGGAGACCGAACACTGAAGCTTTCTTT,CASRPPGRPNTEAFF,.,TRBV7-9,TRBJ1-1,many
TGTGCCAGCAGCCTACAGCGGACGGACGGTGAGCAGTTCTTC,CASSLQRTDGEQFF,.,TRBV7-3,TRBJ2-1,many
TGTGCCAGCACCCTAGACGAGGCCCCCAATCAGCCCCAGCATTTT,CASTLDEAPNQPQHF,.,TRBV6-2/TRBV6-3,TRBJ1-5,many
TGTGCCAGCAGCTTGACGGGGGGTAGCACAGATACGCAGTATTTT,CASSLTGGSTDTQYF,TRBD2,TRBV5-4,TRBJ2-3,few
TGTGCCAGCAGCGCAGGGATCGCTGGCTATGGCTACACCTTC,CASSAGIAGYGYTF,.,TRBV7-2,TRBJ1-2,many
TGTGCCAGCAGTTCCCATGACTTACTCTACGAGCAGTACTTC,CASSSHDLLYEQYF,.,TRBV28,TRBJ2-7,.
TGTGCCAGCAGCTTAAGGCGGGCACCGACAGATACGCAGTATTTT,CASSLRRAPTDTQYF,.,TRBV7-2,TRBJ2-3,many
TGTGCCAGCAGTGATCGCGGGAGCATCACAGATACGCAGTATTTT,CASSDRGSITDTQYF,TRBD2,TRBV2,TRBJ2-3,few